These 27 T cell receptor beta chains share one sample of origin, sequenced in a study of radiation and T cells in renal cell carcinoma. Noted time point: baseline pretreatment blood. Treatment noted: 15 Gy SBRT to primary tumor, nephrectomy 4 weeks later. Generated by immunoSEQ multiplex PCR, the TCRdb table keeps only in-frame clones and is missing some. The sample includes 94,000 or so clones, 70% to 85% seen only once; the top ten take approximately 6.4%. The sample consisted of blood, taken from a patient whose treatment included radiotherapy and nephrectomy. The receptors here all came from a man in his 60s with renal cell carcinoma.

V gene TRBV18 combines with J gene TRBJ1-4; D gene uncertain. Germline V lookup: CDR1 KGHSH, CDR2 LQKENI. V dropped 3 bases and J dropped 4 bases, with 6 bases sitting between them. This CDR3 is built from 13 residues. The CDR3 nucleotides read TGTGCCAGCTCACCGGGTCATAATGAAAAACTGTTTTTT. Translated: CASSPGHNEKLFF.

The CDR3 DNA is TGTGCCAGCAGCGCGACTAGCGTATACAATGAGCAGTTCTTC. As protein: CASSATSVYNEQFF. The chain has TRBV11-2 and TRBJ2-1; 8 bases match TRBD2. The V gene end was trimmed by 5 bases and the J gene end by 4 bases; junction bases not matched to a gene: 4. This CDR3 spans 14 amino acids. Germline lookup yields CDR1 SGHAT and CDR2 FQNNGV.

The J gene is TRBJ2-5, the V gene TRBV7-9; no definite D call. The J call is in doubt because the DNA end fits TRBJ2-7 better. This CDR3 is 12 amino acids long. CDR1 and CDR2 (germline): SEHNR, FQNEAQ (reference sequence). This chain's CDR3 is CASSLRIYEQYF. CDR3 nucleotide sequence: TGTGCCAGCAGCTTGAGGATTTACGAGCAGTACTTC.

This chain uses TRBV27 with TRBJ1-5; no definite D call. Germline V lookup: CDR1 MNHEY, CDR2 SMNVEV (reference sequence). This CDR3 has 15 amino acids. Trimming pared 3 bases from V and 0 bases from J, leaving 9 bases between. Here the CDR3 reads CASSLRQDSNQPQHF. Written as DNA, the CDR3 is TGTGCCAGCAGTTTGCGGCAGGATAGCAATCAGCCCCAGCATTTT.

This sequence joins TRBV6-5 and TRBJ1-2; D perhaps matches TRBD1 (6 bases). CDR1 and CDR2 (germline): MNHEY, SVGAGI. V gave up 2 bases and J gave up 1 base, with 14 bases separating them. This CDR3 has 16 amino acids. The CDR3: CASSYGGTRGNYGYTF. As DNA, the CDR3 is TGTGCCAGCAGTTACGGAGGGACCAGGGGTAACTATGGCTACACCTTC.

The chain is built from TRBV9 and TRBJ2-5, with TRBD1 identical over 10 bases. CDR3 size: 15 residues. V lost 3 bases, J lost 4 bases, and 6 bases stayed unmatched. Germline V gene data show CDR1 as SGDLS and CDR2 as YYNGEE. CDR3 sequence (DNA): TGTGCCAGCAGCGACCTGACAGGGGGCATAGAGACCCAGTACTTC. It is translated as CASSDLTGGIETQYF.

This chain joins TRBV18 and TRBJ2-1, with D possibly matching TRBD1 (6 bases). Deletions cut 4 bases from V and 8 bases from J, with 12 bases between. This CDR3 is 13 amino acids long. Germline CDR1 KGHSH, CDR2 LQKENI. CDR3 in DNA: TGTGCCAGCTCACGCAGACAGGAGGATGAGCAGTTCTTC. Its protein is CASSRRQEDEQFF.

The CDR3 DNA reads as TGTGCCAGCTCACCACGGGTTGCGACAGGGAGGAACACCGGGGAGCTGTTTTTT. This codes for CASSPRVATGRNTGELFF. This chain joins TRBV18 and TRBJ2-2, with TRBD1 matching 7 bases. V lost 1 base, J lost 1 base, and 9 bases stayed unmatched. Germline values: CDR1 KGHSH, CDR2 LQKENI. The CDR3 spans 18 residues.

Comment on this clone: At one boundary the junction diverges from the germline segment, which might be a read error. The genes are TRBV10-1 and TRBJ1-5; the match to TRBD1 covers 8 bases. CDR1 is WNHNN and CDR2 is SYGVQD in the germline V gene (reference sequence). The CDR3 totals 23 residues. In DNA, the CDR3 is TGCTCCAGCAGCCTACCCCCCGGGGACAGGTCCAATCATACCCTCAAGTCGAATCAGCCCCAGCATTTT. This translates into CSSSLPPGDRSNHTLKSNQPQHF.

The chain's CDR3 is CASSVLQGPNTEAFF. The CDR3 coding sequence is TGTGCCAGCAGCGTTTTACAGGGGCCCAACACTGAAGCTTTCTTT. The chain combines TRBV9 with TRBJ1-1, with 7 positions matching TRBD1. After removal of 2 bases from V and 2 bases from J, the junction contained 6 bases not matched to a gene. The germline CDR1 and CDR2 sequences are SGDLS and YYNGEE. The CDR3 has 15 residues.

At least ten counts were recorded for this clone. The same CDR3 is also encoded by other DNA sequences in this sample. The chain has TRBV18 and TRBJ2-7; weak D call: TRBD1 (6 bases). The CDR3 extends over 13 amino acids. Germline V gene sequence: CDR1 KGHSH, CDR2 LQKENI. V was trimmed by 2 bases and J by 2 bases, leaving 7 bases between them. This CDR3 is CASSPGQPYEQYF. The CDR3 nucleotides read TGTGCCAGCTCACCAGGACAGCCCTACGAGCAGTACTTC.

The chain links TRBV12-5 to TRBJ2-2, with D perhaps being TRBD1 or TRBD2 (5 bases each). This CDR3 has 15 amino acids. V lost 5 bases, J lost 8 bases, and 18 bases lay in between. Germline V lookup: CDR1 LGHNT, CDR2 FRNRAP. The CDR3: CASGLQFEGRGELFF. As DNA, the CDR3 is TGTGCTAGTGGTCTCCAGTTTGAGGGGCGGGGGGAGCTGTTTTTT.

The genes are TRBV19 and TRBJ2-5; 7 bases match TRBD1. Germline assignment: CDR1 LNHDA and CDR2 SQIVND (reference sequence). The CDR3 has 14 amino acids. J was trimmed by 3 bases and V by 3 bases; bases with no gene match: 4. CDR3 residues: CASSMRQGKETQYF. CDR3 sequence (DNA): TGTGCCAGTAGTATGAGACAGGGTAAAGAGACCCAGTACTTC.

This clone was counted at least ten times. Other DNA sequences in the sample encode the same CDR3. The chain is built from TRBV10-3 and TRBJ1-2; D might be TRBD1 (5 bases). Trimming pared 4 bases from V and 2 bases from J, leaving 5 bases between. The CDR3 sequence is 12 residues long. The germline CDR1 and CDR2 sequences are ENHRY and SYGVKD. CDR3 DNA sequence: TGTGCCATCAGTGGGGGGAACTATGGCTACACCTTC. Translation: CAISGGNYGYTF.

The V gene is TRBV5-1, the J gene TRBJ2-2; TRBD2 matches 7 bases. V shed 4 bases, J shed 6 bases, and the junction held 9 bases outside the gene matches. The CDR3 is 15 residues long. Germline-derived CDR1 and CDR2 are SGHRS and YFSETQ. CDR3: CASSVTSVGPGELFF. CDR3 coding DNA: TGCGCCAGCAGCGTTACTAGCGTGGGGCCCGGGGAGCTGTTTTTT.

The chain uses TRBV7-2 and TRBJ2-7; TRBD2 matches 10 bases. Germline CDR1 SGHTA, CDR2 FQGNSA. This CDR3 comprises 15 residues. Trimming took 5 bases from V and 3 from J; bases not matched to a gene: 7. The CDR3 is CASSPSGSPYYEQYF. As DNA, the CDR3 is TGTGCCAGCAGCCCTAGCGGGAGCCCCTACTACGAGCAGTACTTC.

The gene calls are TRBV5-4 and TRBJ2-1; 14 nucleotides line up with TRBD2. Germline CDR1 SGHNT, CDR2 YYREEE (reference sequence). CDR3 size: 15 residues. V dropped 4 bases and J dropped 12; count of bases not matched to a gene: 9. The CDR3 reads CASSPRTSGGPGQFF. CDR3 in DNA: TGTGCCAGCAGCCCACGGACTAGCGGGGGGCCGGGGCAGTTCTTC.

The rearrangement joins TRBV7-2 to TRBJ2-1; 12 bases line up with TRBD2. This CDR3 region has 16 residues. The V gene end was trimmed by 5 bases and the J gene end by 7 bases; junction bases not matched to a gene: 9. Germline loops: CDR1 SGHTA, CDR2 FQGNSA. The CDR3 loop reads CASSARLAGVWNEQFF. As DNA, the CDR3 is TGTGCCAGCAGCGCCAGACTAGCGGGAGTCTGGAATGAGCAGTTCTTC.

The chain recombines TRBV5-1 with TRBJ2-2; D is ambiguous. The CDR3 is 15 residues long. The germline V gene has CDR1 SGHRS and CDR2 YFSETQ. V was clipped by 4 bases and J by 2 bases, with 12 bases between them. DNA of the CDR3: TGCGCCAGCAGCGAGCTGAGGTACAACACCGGGGAGCTGTTTTTT. Translating it yields CASSELRYNTGELFF. Drawing the rest from reference TRBV5-1 and TRBJ2-2, the complete variable domain is KAGVTQTPRYLIKTRGQQVTLSCSPISGHRSVSWYQQTPGQGLQFLFEYFSETQRNKGNFPGRFSGRQFSNSRSEMNVSTLELGDSALYLCASSELRYNTGELFFGEGSRLTVL.

DNA of the CDR3: TGTGCCAGCAGCTTAGCGACCGGCGGGAGGTCCCGCTCCTACGAGCAGTACTTC. The encoded protein is CASSLATGGRSRSYEQYF. The genes are TRBV7-2 and TRBJ2-7, with 8 bases aligning to TRBD2. The CDR3 extends over 18 amino acids. V shed 0 bases, J shed 0 bases, and the junction held 10 bases outside the gene matches. Germline values: CDR1 SGHTA, CDR2 FQGNSA.

The chain carries TRBV14 and TRBJ2-3; a possible D gene is TRBD2 (5 bases). The CDR3 consists of 14 residues. The V and J ends lost 4 bases and 7 bases respectively, with 15 bases between them. Germline V lookup: CDR1 SGHDN, CDR2 FVKESK. The CDR3 DNA follows: TGTGCCAGCAGCCCTGCCACGGGATTACATACGCAGTATTTT. It encodes CASSPATGLHTQYF.

The rearrangement uses TRBV25-1 and TRBJ1-2; possible D gene TRBD1, 5 bases. The CDR3 consists of 15 residues. V shed 6 bases and J shed 3 bases, with 17 bases lying between them. Per germline, CDR1 MGHDK and CDR2 SYGVNS. The CDR3 bases are TGTGCCAGCAGCCCCGGGGGGTCGAGGGACTATGGCTACACCTTC. Translated: CASSPGGSRDYGYTF.

V is TRBV4-2 and J is TRBJ2-1; 9 nucleotides align to TRBD1. Germline values: CDR1 LGHNA, CDR2 YNFKEQ. Germline trimming cut 0 bases from V and 6 bases from J; bases unmatched to any gene: 6. The CDR3 contains 16 residues. The CDR3 DNA is TGTGCCAGCAGCCAAGAGGCGATGGACAGGGGCAATGAGCAGTTCTTC. Translating gives CASSQEAMDRGNEQFF.

The rearrangement joins TRBV6-1 to TRBJ1-2, with no clear D. V shed 2 bases and J shed 5 bases, with 18 bases lying between them. The length of the CDR3 is 16 residues. Germline CDR1 reads MNHNS; CDR2 reads SASEGT. The CDR3 reads CASSEMGRPFPYGYTF. The CDR3 DNA is TGTGCCAGCAGTGAAATGGGTCGACCATTCCCTTATGGCTACACCTTC.

The rearrangement joins TRBV2 to TRBJ2-1; either TRBD1 or TRBD2 may supply D (5 bases each). From germline, CDR1 is SNHLY and CDR2 FYNNEI. This CDR3 is built from 11 residues. V was cut by 8 bases and J by 9 bases, with 11 bases left in between. This CDR3 is CASASGSEQFF. The CDR3 bases are TGTGCCAGCGCTTCAGGGAGTGAGCAGTTCTTC.

This chain connects TRBV7-8 to TRBJ2-3; D ambiguous. Trimming cost V 5 bases and J 1 base, with 13 bases left between them. CDR3 length: 15 residues. Germline CDR1 reads SGHVS; CDR2 reads FQNEAQ. The CDR3, as DNA: TGTGCCAGCAGCCCGAATAGATACGGCACAGATACGCAGTATTTT. It is translated as CASSPNRYGTDTQYF. The variable domain in full, with the rest retrieved from reference TRBV7-8 and TRBJ2-3, is GAGVSQSPRYKVAKRGQDVALRCDPISGHVSLFWYQQALGQGPEFLTYFQNEAQLDKSGLPSDRFFAERPEGSVSTLKIQRTQQEDSAVYLCASSPNRYGTDTQYFGPGTRLTVL.

The chain couples TRBV4-1 to TRBJ1-6, with a possible D match to TRBD1 (6 bases). Per germline, CDR1 MGHRA and CDR2 YSYEKL. Between the trimmed V and J ends, which lost 3 bases and 0 bases, there was a span of 15 bases. The CDR3 covers 18 residues. This CDR3 reads CASSHRTAPLSYNSPLHF. CDR3 bases: TGCGCCAGCAGCCACCGGACAGCCCCCCTCTCCTATAATTCACCCCTCCACTTT.